This TCR beta chain was captured by sequencing in a study of OX40 agonist ivuxolimab in advanced cancers. Overall study context: Patients achieving partial responses numbered three: one hepatocellular carcinoma case and two cutaneous melanoma cases.

Germline V gives CDR1 SNHLY, CDR2 FYNNEI. The CDR3 runs 15 residues. The V gene end was trimmed by 6 bases and the J gene end by 3 bases; junction bases not matched to a gene: 7. Profiled with immunoSEQ multiplex PCR; TCRdb holds only in-frame clones, not every one. The sample holds about 48,000 clones, 75% to 85% seen once. Sequencing used CD4+ or CD8+ T cells sorted from blood, obtained in a trial of the OX40 agonist ivuxolimab. This sequence originates from an adult with an advanced solid tumor such as melanoma, head and neck, liver or kidney cancer. The gene calls are TRBV2 and TRBJ1-3, with 8 bases fitting TRBD1. The CDR3 region has the DNA TGTGCCAGCAGCTCGGACAGGGAGATTGGAAACACCATATATTTT. This gives the protein CASSSDREIGNTIYF. Filled out from reference TRBV2 and TRBJ1-3, the complete variable domain reads EPEVTQTPSHQVTQMGQEVILRCVPISNHLYFYWYRQILGQKVEFLVSFYNNEISEKSEIFDDQFSVERPDGSNFTLKIRSTKLEDSAMYFCASSSDREIGNTIYFGEGSWLTVV.